This TCR beta chain was sequenced for a study of cytomegalovirus exposure and HLA in healthy donors. Study-level results: Upon later analysis, HLA-associated TCR beta chains proved more clonally expanded than other, equally common chains. There were under 200 TCR beta chains listed as cytomegalovirus-associated. Later analysis identified some 16,000 TCR beta sequences associated with HLA alleles, using a false discovery rate threshold of 0.05. Based on reports, TCR beta sequences accurately predicted HLA-A and HLA-B alleles for most subjects.

Concerning this clone itself: Its antigen remains unidentified.

CDR3 length equals 18 residues. Unmatched junction bases numbered 12, after V lost 5 bases and J lost 0 bases. Germline CDR1 and CDR2: SGHAT and FQNNGV. PCR primers comprised 60 Vbeta and 13 Jbeta primers. Only in-frame clones appear in the TCRdb table, and some are missing; sequencing was by immunoSEQ multiplex PCR. Reported are 120,000 to 150,000 clones; the ten largest clones contain less than 3.5%. V gene TRBV11-2 combines with J gene TRBJ2-1, with 8 bases identical to TRBD2. The sequence was obtained from a man aged 35 to 55 in good health and CMV-seronegative. Material for sequencing was PBMCs. CDR3 loop: CASSPPPLAGFSYNEQFF. DNA of the CDR3: TGTGCCAGCAGCCCCCCCCCGCTAGCGGGTTTCTCCTACAATGAGCAGTTCTTC.